This T cell receptor beta chain is from a study of graft-versus-host responses after intestinal transplantation. The wider study: Once they had received anti-thymocyte globulin induction, all recipients took tacrolimus and steroids for around 3 years.

With regard to this clone: The antigen is not known.

Assay used: immunoSEQ multiplex PCR; TCRdb lists only in-frame clones, some missing. The top ten clones hold around 0.1% of a sample with 88,000 or so clones, roughly 90% of them seen once. CDR1 is SEHNR and CDR2 is FQNEAQ in the germline V gene (reference sequence). CDR3 size: 16 residues. Deletions cut 5 bases from V and 0 bases from J, with 13 bases between. General observations from the study: Early post-transplant falls in HvG clones accompanied the peak levels of circulating GvH clones. Some GvH clones appeared in ileal mucosa or blood before recipient bone marrow.

The TCR comes from a human donor who received an intestinal transplant. This chain uses TRBV7-9 with TRBJ1-4; D gene ambiguous. The material was unstimulated CD4+ T cells sorted from spleen or lymph node cells, obtained before intestinal transplant. The CDR3 DNA sequence: TGTGCCAGCAGCCCCCGTGAGGGTGCAACTAATGAAAAACTGTTTTTT. Translated: CASSPREGATNEKLFF.